These 21 T cell receptor beta chains share one sample of origin, sequenced in a study of shared clonotypes between healthy human individuals. Here immunoSEQ multiplex PCR was the method, and the copy in TCRdb shows in-frame clones only, minus some. The data contain 2 million to 3 million clones, under 95% of them singletons. Sequences were obtained from naive CD4+ T cells from PBMCs. Indicated subset: CD45RA+ positively selected. These receptor sequences come from a man younger than 35 in good health. Some clones in this sample may be carry-over from other donors' samples.

The chain employs TRBV10-3 and TRBJ2-1; 11 bases are a match to TRBD2. CDR3 length: 14 amino acids. J lost 5 bases, V lost 8 bases, and 5 bases had no gene match. Germline lookup yields CDR1 ENHRY and CDR2 SYGVKD. CDR3 nucleotides: TGTGCCATCCAGACTAGCGGGACAAACAATGAGCAGTTCTTC. This encodes CAIQTSGTNNEQFF.

The chain recombines TRBV10-3 with TRBJ2-2; a possible D gene is TRBD2 (6 bases). Between the trimmed V and J ends, which lost 9 bases and 3 bases, there was a span of 14 bases. Germline CDR1 ENHRY, CDR2 SYGVKD. The CDR3 spans 14 residues. The CDR3 spells CAISTREHTGELFF. CDR3 DNA: TGTGCCATTTCTACCCGGGAGCACACCGGGGAGCTGTTTTTT.

The chain employs TRBV11-2 and TRBJ2-2, with D possibly TRBD2 on 5 matching bases. Germline lookup yields CDR1 SGHAT and CDR2 FQNNGV. This CDR3 is 14 amino acids long. Trimming cost V 5 bases and J 6 bases, with 13 bases left between them. CDR3 in amino acids: CASSSEMGAGELFF. In DNA form, the CDR3 reads TGTGCCAGCAGCAGCGAAATGGGAGCCGGGGAGCTGTTTTTT. The entire variable domain, with the rest obtained from reference TRBV11-2 and TRBJ2-2, is as follows: EAGVAQSPRYKIIEKRQSVAFWCNPISGHATLYWYQQILGQGPKLLIQFQNNGVVDDSQLPKDRFSAERLKGVDSTLKIQPAKLEDSAVYLCASSSEMGAGELFFGEGSRLTVL.

The chain joins TRBV4-3 to TRBJ2-2; 13 bases line up with TRBD2. Per the germline V gene, CDR1 is LGHNA and CDR2 is YSLEER. The CDR3 spans 18 residues. The V gene end was trimmed by 2 bases and the J gene end by 4 bases; junction bases not matched to a gene: 7. The CDR3: CASSQKLAGGQATGELFF. CDR3 DNA sequence: TGCGCCAGCAGCCAAAAACTAGCGGGAGGGCAGGCCACCGGGGAGCTGTTTTTT.

Comments on this clone: The sample has other DNA sequences that encode this CDR3 too. The chain recombines TRBV9 with TRBJ1-1, with D possibly being TRBD1 (5 bases). The CDR3 totals 14 residues. The germline CDR1 and CDR2 sequences are SGDLS and YYNGEE. The V end was cut by 0 bases, the J end by 2 bases, with 8 bases between. The DNA for the CDR3 is TGTGCCAGCAGCGTAGTCCAGGGAAACACTGAAGCTTTCTTT. Protein: CASSVVQGNTEAFF.

This sequence joins TRBV5-1 and TRBJ2-1; TRBD1 matches at 10 bases. The V and J ends lost 4 bases and 10 bases, in that order; junction bases with no gene match: 11. This CDR3 has 15 amino acids. Looked up from germline, CDR1 is SGHRS and CDR2 is YFSETQ. CDR3 protein: CASSDPTGGMGEQFF. DNA for the CDR3: TGCGCCAGCAGCGATCCGACAGGGGGCATGGGAGAGCAGTTCTTC.

The J gene is TRBJ2-3, the V gene TRBV5-1; 9 bases align to TRBD2. V lost 0 bases to trimming and J lost 8 bases; unmatched junction nucleotides: 13. Germline assignment: CDR1 SGHRS and CDR2 YFSETQ. This CDR3 has 17 residues. CDR3 DNA sequence: TGCGCCAGCAGCTTGGGGAGTAGCGGGAGAATAATGGTTACGCAGTATTTT. This gives the protein CASSLGSSGRIMVTQYF.

This chain links TRBV19 with TRBJ1-1; D possibly corresponds to TRBD1 (5 bases). This CDR3 comprises 15 residues. The germline V gene has CDR1 LNHDA and CDR2 SQIVND (reference sequence). The V end lost 6 bases, the J end lost 1 base, and 15 bases lay between the germline ends. The chain's CDR3 is CASRGTGTPNTEAFF. CDR3 bases: TGTGCCAGTAGGGGAACAGGTACTCCGAACACTGAAGCTTTCTTT.

This rearrangement joins TRBV5-6 to TRBJ1-1, with 7 bases aligning to TRBD1. The CDR3 loop spans 14 amino acids. V lost 5 bases and J lost 7; bases outside the gene matches: 11. The germline V gene has CDR1 SGHDT and CDR2 YYEEEE. The CDR3 coding sequence is TGTGCCAGCAGTTATCCACACAGGGGAATTGAAGCTTTCTTT. Its translation is CASSYPHRGIEAFF.

This chain connects TRBV6-1 to TRBJ1-3, with D possibly being TRBD1 (5 bases). The CDR3 has 17 residues. CDR1 is MNHNS and CDR2 is SASEGT in the germline V gene. With 2 bases removed from V and 0 bases from J, the gap between germline ends came to 14 bases. As DNA, the CDR3 is TGTGCCAGCAGTGAACCCCTGGGACGCAGCTCTGGAAACACCATATATTTT. Protein: CASSEPLGRSSGNTIYF.

The chain employs TRBV9 and TRBJ2-3; 10 bases are a match to TRBD1. This CDR3 is built from 15 residues. V trimming: 3 bases; J trimming: 4 bases; junction bases outside the gene matches: 5. The germline V gene has CDR1 SGDLS and CDR2 YYNGEE. The CDR3: CASSARDRGADTQYF. The CDR3 DNA follows: TGTGCCAGCAGCGCCCGGGACAGGGGCGCAGATACGCAGTATTTT. The full variable domain, in which reference TRBV9 and TRBJ2-3 provide the parts outside the CDR3, is DSGVTQTPKHLITATGQRVTLRCSPRSGDLSVYWYQQSLDQGLQFLIQYYNGEERAKGNILERFSAQQFPDLHSELNLSSLELGDSALYFCASSARDRGADTQYFGPGTRLTVL.

As for this clone: The same CDR3 also results from other DNA sequences found in this sample. The chain couples TRBV11-3 to TRBJ2-2, with D unclear. The V and J ends lost 5 bases and 2 bases respectively, with 9 bases between them. Germline CDR1 SGHNT, CDR2 YENEEA. The CDR3 is 14 amino acids. The CDR3 DNA reads as TGTGCCAGCAGCCGAGGCCCTAACACCGGGGAGCTGTTTTTT. Its protein is CASSRGPNTGELFF.

This clone has a single count. The rearrangement joins TRBV6-6 to TRBJ1-5; 7 bases agree with TRBD1. Trimming at V came to 6 bases and at J to 5 bases, leaving 7 bases not matched to a gene. The CDR3 loop spans 14 amino acids. The V gene's germline CDR1 is MNHNY and CDR2 SVGAGI (reference sequence). The CDR3 DNA sequence: TGTGCCAGCAGCTATAGCCAGGGGGATCAGCCCCAGCATTTT. Translating it yields CASSYSQGDQPQHF.

Remarks on this clone: This sample also contains other DNA sequences that code for the same CDR3. V gene TRBV28 combines with J gene TRBJ2-2; no definite D call. Trimming took 2 bases from V and 2 from J, leaving 9 bases between them. This CDR3 comprises 15 residues. Germline-derived CDR1 and CDR2 are MDHEN and SYDVKM. CDR3 DNA: TGTGCCAGCAGTTTAAGCAGGAGAAACACCGGGGAGCTGTTTTTT. It yields the protein CASSLSRRNTGELFF.

J is TRBJ2-7 and V is TRBV9; 13 bases are a match to TRBD2. The V segment lost 0 bases and the J segment 6 bases; nucleotides outside the gene matches: 15. The CDR3 contains 19 residues. Germline V gene sequence: CDR1 SGDLS, CDR2 YYNGEE. The CDR3 nucleotides read TGTGCCAGCAGCGTAGGTCCCCTGGGAGGACTAGCGGGAGAACCCGAGCAGTACTTC. It translates to CASSVGPLGGLAGEPEQYF.

J is TRBJ2-3 and V is TRBV7-8; D unresolved. CDR3 size: 14 residues. V was clipped by 3 bases and J by 2 bases, with 9 bases between them. Looked up from germline, CDR1 is SGHVS and CDR2 is FQNEAQ. CDR3 bases: TGTGCCAGCAGCTTCAACACTTACACAGATACGCAGTATTTT. Translating it yields CASSFNTYTDTQYF.

The J gene is TRBJ2-7, the V gene TRBV19; possible D gene TRBD2, 5 bases. The CDR3 sequence is 15 residues long. With 8 bases removed from V and 2 bases from J, the gap between germline ends came to 19 bases. Germline lookup yields CDR1 LNHDA and CDR2 SQIVND (reference sequence). The CDR3 nucleotides read TGTGCCAGTTCTAGGAGCGGCAGGTTTCCCTACGAGCAGTACTTC. It encodes CASSRSGRFPYEQYF.

The chain uses TRBV2 and TRBJ1-4; a possible D gene is TRBD1 (5 bases). V gave up 8 bases and J gave up 7 bases, with 14 bases separating them. The CDR3 loop spans 13 amino acids. Germline lookup yields CDR1 SNHLY and CDR2 FYNNEI. Here the CDR3 DNA reads TGTGCCAGCTTAGGGGAGGTTGGTGAAAAACTGTTTTTT. This codes for CASLGEVGEKLFF. Combining the CDR3 with reference TRBV2 and TRBJ1-4 gives the whole variable domain EPEVTQTPSHQVTQMGQEVILRCVPISNHLYFYWYRQILGQKVEFLVSFYNNEISEKSEIFDDQFSVERPDGSNFTLKIRSTKLEDSAMYFCASLGEVGEKLFFGSGTQLSVL.

This sequence joins TRBV5-4 and TRBJ2-4; 7 nucleotides agree with TRBD2. The CDR3 has 15 residues. With 4 bases clipped from V and 2 bases from J, the junction kept 6 bases outside the gene matches. CDR1 SGHNT and CDR2 YYREEE come from the germline V gene (reference sequence). The CDR3 sequence: CASSGGVLTKNIQYF. The CDR3 DNA sequence: TGTGCCAGCAGCGGGGGGGTGCTTACCAAAAACATTCAGTACTTC.

This rearrangement joins TRBV29-1 to TRBJ2-1; D unclear. Germline CDR1 and CDR2: SQVTM and ANQGSEA. This CDR3 has 11 amino acids. V lost 3 bases and J 8 bases, leaving 8 bases between the germline ends. The CDR3 nucleotides are TGCAGCGTTGACCGAAGGCATGAGCAGTTCTTC. Translating it yields CSVDRRHEQFF.

This clone appeared a single time. This chain uses TRBV21-1 with TRBJ2-7; TRBD2 is taken as the D call from the table, unchecked against the DNA. TRBV21-1 is deemed a pseudogene. This CDR3 comprises 17 residues. This CDR3 reads CASSKGEPGTLLHEQYF. DNA of the CDR3: TGTGCCAGCAGCAAAGGGGAGCCCGGGACTCTTCTCCACGAGCAGTACTTC.